The clone carrying this T cell receptor beta chain has more than one count but fewer than ten. Its antigen is currently unknown. Germline assignment: CDR1 ENHRY and CDR2 SYGVKD. The CDR3 loop spans 15 amino acids. V trimming: 5 bases; J trimming: 2 bases; junction bases outside the gene matches: 7. A second PCR of about 6 to 12 cycles used a sample-barcoded 5' primer and a J-beta primer mix. TCRdb redid the calling of the 5' RACE reads with MiXCR, one entry per CDR3 protein. The sample holds more than 750,000 distinct CDR3 sequences; around 29% are singletons and the top ten take about a tenth. This specimen comes from a study of blood T cells in healthy people across ages. Study-level results: Donor CMV status, an unknown factor, possibly confounded changes in expanded clonotypes.

The data also belong to a second study, concerning T cells of mothers and their children. As that study records: Extracted RNA, in its entirety, went into cDNA synthesis at around 1.4 ug per 15 ul. Biologically related mothers and children overlapped slightly more than unrelated pairs, a non-significant difference.

This TCR was recovered from a woman aged 40 to 55 in good health. Sequencing was done on a sample of blood. This chain joins TRBV10-3 and TRBJ1-2, with TRBD1 matching 8 bases. CDR3 loop: CAISNPGGANYGYTF. CDR3 DNA sequence: TGTGCCATCAGTAATCCAGGGGGCGCCAACTATGGCTACACCTTC.